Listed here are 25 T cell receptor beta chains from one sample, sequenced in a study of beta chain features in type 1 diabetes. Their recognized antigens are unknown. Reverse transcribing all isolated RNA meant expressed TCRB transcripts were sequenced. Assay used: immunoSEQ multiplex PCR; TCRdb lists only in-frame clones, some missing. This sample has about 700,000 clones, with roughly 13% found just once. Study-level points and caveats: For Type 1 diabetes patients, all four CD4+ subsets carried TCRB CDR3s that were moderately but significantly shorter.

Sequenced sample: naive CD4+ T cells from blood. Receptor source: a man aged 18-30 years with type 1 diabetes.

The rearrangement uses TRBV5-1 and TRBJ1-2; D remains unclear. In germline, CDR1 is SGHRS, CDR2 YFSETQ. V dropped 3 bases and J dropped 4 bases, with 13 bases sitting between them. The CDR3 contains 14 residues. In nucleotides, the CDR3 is TGCGCCAGCAGCTCCTTAGGCAGCAGCTATGGCTACACCTTC. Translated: CASSSLGSSYGYTF.

CDR3 sequence (DNA): TGTGCCAGCAGACCCCCAGGACAGGGGGCAAATGAAAAACTGTTTTTT. Translating gives CASRPPGQGANEKLFF. The chain carries TRBV6-6 and TRBJ1-4; 11 bases fit TRBD1. The CDR3 covers 16 residues. In germline, CDR1 is MNHNY, CDR2 SVGAGI (reference sequence). V trimming: 6 bases; J trimming: 5 bases; junction bases outside the gene matches: 8.

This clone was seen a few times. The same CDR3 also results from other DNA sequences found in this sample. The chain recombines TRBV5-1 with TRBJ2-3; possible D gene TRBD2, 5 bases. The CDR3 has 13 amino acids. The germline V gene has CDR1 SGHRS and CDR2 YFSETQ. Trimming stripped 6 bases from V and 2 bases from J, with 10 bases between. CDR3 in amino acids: CASTRDSTDTQYF. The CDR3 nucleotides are TGCGCCAGCACCCGGGATTCCACAGATACGCAGTATTTT.

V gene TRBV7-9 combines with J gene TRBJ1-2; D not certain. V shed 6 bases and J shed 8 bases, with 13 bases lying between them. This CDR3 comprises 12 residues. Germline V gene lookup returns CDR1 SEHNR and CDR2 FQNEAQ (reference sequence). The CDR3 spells CASRPGDEGYTF. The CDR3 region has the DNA TGTGCCAGCAGACCCGGGGATGAAGGCTACACCTTC.

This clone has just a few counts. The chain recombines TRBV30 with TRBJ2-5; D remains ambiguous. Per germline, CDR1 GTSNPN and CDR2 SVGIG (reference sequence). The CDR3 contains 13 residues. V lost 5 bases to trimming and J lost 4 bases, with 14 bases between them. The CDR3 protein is CAWGADPAETQYF. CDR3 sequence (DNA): TGTGCCTGGGGCGCAGACCCAGCAGAGACCCAGTACTTC.

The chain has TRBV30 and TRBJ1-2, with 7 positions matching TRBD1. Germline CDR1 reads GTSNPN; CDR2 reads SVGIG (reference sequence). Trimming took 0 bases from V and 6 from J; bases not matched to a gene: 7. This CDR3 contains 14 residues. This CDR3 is CAWSVAVRGNGYTF. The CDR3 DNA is TGTGCCTGGAGTGTCGCCGTCAGGGGGAATGGCTACACCTTC.

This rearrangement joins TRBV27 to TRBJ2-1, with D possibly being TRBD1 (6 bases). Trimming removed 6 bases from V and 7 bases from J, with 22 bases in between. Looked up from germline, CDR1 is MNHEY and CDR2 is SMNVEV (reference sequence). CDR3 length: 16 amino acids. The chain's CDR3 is CASSPRGTAGWNEQFF. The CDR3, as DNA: TGTGCCAGCAGCCCTAGGGGGACGGCAGGTTGGAATGAGCAGTTCTTC.

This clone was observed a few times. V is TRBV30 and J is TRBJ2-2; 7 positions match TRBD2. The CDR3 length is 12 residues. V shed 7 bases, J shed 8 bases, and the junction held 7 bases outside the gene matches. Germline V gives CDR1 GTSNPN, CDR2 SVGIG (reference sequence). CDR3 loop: CASSRGTGELFF. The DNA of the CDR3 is TGTGCCTCTTCGCGGGGGACGGGGGAGCTGTTTTTT.

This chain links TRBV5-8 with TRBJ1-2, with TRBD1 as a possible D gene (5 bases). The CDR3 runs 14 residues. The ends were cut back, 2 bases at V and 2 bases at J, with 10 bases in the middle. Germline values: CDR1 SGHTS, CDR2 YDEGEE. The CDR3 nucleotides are TGTGCCAGCAGCTTAGGGACGGAGAACTATGGCTACACCTTC. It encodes CASSLGTENYGYTF.

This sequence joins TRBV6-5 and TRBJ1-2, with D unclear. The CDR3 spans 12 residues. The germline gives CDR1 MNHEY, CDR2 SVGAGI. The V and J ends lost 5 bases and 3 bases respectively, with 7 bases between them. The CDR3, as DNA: TGTGCCAGCAGTCCCCGGGACTATGGCTACACCTTC. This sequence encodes CASSPRDYGYTF.

The CDR3 coding sequence is TGCGCCAGCAGCTCCCAGGGCCATGAGCAGTTCTTC. Its protein product is CASSSQGHEQFF. The V gene is TRBV5-1, the J gene TRBJ2-1, with D maybe TRBD1 (5 bases). The CDR3 has 12 residues. V lost 3 bases, J lost 8 bases, and 9 bases lay in between. Germline V gene sequence: CDR1 SGHRS, CDR2 YFSETQ.

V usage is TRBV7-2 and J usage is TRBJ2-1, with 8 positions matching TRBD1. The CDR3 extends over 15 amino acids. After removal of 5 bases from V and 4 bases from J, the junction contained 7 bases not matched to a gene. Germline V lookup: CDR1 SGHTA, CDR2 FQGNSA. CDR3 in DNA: TGTGCCAGCAGCCGGACAGGGCCCAATTACAATGAGCAGTTCTTC. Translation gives CASSRTGPNYNEQFF.

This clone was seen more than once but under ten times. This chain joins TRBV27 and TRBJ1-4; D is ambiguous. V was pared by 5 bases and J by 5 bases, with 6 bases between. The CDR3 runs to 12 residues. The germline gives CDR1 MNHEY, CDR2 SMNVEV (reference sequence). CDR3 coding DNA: TGTGCCAGCAGTAAGACGAATGAAAAACTGTTTTTT. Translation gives CASSKTNEKLFF. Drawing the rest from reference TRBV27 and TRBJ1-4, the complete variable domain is EAQVTQNPRYLITVTGKKLTVTCSQNMNHEYMSWYRQDPGLGLRQIYYSMNVEVTDKGDVPEGYKVSRKEKRNFPLILESPSPNQTSLYFCASSKTNEKLFFGSGTQLSVL.

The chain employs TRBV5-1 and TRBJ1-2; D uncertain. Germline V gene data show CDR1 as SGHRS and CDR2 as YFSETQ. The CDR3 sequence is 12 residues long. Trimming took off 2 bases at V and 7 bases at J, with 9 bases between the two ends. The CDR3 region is CASSFPDSGYTF. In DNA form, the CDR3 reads TGCGCCAGCAGCTTCCCGGACTCTGGCTACACCTTC.

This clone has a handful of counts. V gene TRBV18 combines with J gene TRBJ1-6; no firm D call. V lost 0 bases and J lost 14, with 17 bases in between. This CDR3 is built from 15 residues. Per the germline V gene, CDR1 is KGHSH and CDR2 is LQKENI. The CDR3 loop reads CASSPPEDPSRSLHF. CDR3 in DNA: TGTGCCAGCTCACCACCGGAGGACCCCTCCAGGTCCCTCCACTTT.

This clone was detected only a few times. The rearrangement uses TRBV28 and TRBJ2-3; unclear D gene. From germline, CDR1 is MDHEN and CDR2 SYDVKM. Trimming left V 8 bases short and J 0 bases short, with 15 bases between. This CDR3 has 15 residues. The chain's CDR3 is CASGSSVSSTDTQYF. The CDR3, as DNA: TGTGCCAGCGGGTCCTCGGTTTCTAGCACAGATACGCAGTATTTT.

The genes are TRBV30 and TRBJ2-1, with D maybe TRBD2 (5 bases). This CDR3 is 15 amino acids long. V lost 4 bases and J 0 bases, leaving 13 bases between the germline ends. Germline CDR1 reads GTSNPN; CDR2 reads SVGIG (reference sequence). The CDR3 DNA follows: TGTGCCTGGATTGAGGGCCCAAGCTCCTACAATGAGCAGTTCTTC. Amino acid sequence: CAWIEGPSSYNEQFF.

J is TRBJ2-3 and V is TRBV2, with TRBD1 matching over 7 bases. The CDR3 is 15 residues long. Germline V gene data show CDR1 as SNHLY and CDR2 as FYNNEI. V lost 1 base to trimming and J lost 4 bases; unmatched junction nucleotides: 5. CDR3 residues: CASSEGTGVPDTQYF. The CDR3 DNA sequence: TGTGCCAGCAGTGAAGGAACAGGGGTCCCAGATACGCAGTATTTT. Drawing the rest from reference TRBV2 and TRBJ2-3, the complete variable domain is EPEVTQTPSHQVTQMGQEVILRCVPISNHLYFYWYRQILGQKVEFLVSFYNNEISEKSEIFDDQFSVERPDGSNFTLKIRSTKLEDSAMYFCASSEGTGVPDTQYFGPGTRLTVL.

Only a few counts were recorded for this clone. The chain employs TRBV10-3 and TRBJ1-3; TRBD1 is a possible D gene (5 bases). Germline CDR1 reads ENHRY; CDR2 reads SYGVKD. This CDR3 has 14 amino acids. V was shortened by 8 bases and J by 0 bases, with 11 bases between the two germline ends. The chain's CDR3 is CAIGTGSSGNTIYF. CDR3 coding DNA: TGTGCCATCGGGACGGGAAGCTCTGGAAACACCATATATTTT.

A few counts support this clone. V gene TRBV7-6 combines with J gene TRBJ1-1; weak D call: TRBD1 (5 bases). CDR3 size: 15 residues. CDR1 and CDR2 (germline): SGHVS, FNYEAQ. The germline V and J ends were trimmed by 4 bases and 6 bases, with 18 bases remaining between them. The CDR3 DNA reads TGTGCCAGCAGCTCCCCTGAGGGGATGGGATCTGAAGCTTTCTTT. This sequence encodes CASSSPEGMGSEAFF.

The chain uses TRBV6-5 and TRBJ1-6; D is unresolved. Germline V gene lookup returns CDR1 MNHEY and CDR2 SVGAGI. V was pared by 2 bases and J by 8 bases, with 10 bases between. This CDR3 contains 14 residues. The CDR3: CASSYGLQDSPLHF. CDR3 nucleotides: TGTGCCAGCAGTTACGGGCTCCAGGATTCACCCCTCCACTTT.

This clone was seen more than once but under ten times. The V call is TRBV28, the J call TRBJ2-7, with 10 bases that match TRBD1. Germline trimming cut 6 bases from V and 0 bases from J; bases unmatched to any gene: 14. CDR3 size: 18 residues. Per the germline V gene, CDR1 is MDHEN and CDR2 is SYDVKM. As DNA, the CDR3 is TGTGCCAGCAGCTCTATCCGACAGGGGGCGGGTAGCTCCTACGAGCAGTACTTC. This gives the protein CASSSIRQGAGSSYEQYF.

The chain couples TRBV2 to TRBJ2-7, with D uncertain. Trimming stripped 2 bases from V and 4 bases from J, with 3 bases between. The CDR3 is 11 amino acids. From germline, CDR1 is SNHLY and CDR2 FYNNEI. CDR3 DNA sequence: TGTGCCAGCAGTGAACAGTACGAGCAGTACTTC. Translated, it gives CASSEQYEQYF.

CDR3 protein: CASIHFGQGVDEKLFF. The CDR3 DNA sequence: TGTGCCAGCATCCATTTCGGGCAGGGGGTGGACGAAAAACTGTTTTTT. The rearrangement joins TRBV7-9 to TRBJ1-4, with 7 bases aligning to TRBD1. Per germline, CDR1 SEHNR and CDR2 FQNEAQ (reference sequence). With 7 bases clipped from V and 8 bases from J, the junction kept 16 bases outside the gene matches. The CDR3 contains 16 residues.

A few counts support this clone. The CDR3, as DNA: TGTGCCAGCAGCAAAGAAGGTCTCATAACTAATTTTCAGCCCCAGCATTTT. It encodes CASSKEGLITNFQPQHF. The J gene is TRBJ1-5, the V gene TRBV21-1. TRBV21-1 is classified as a pseudogene. This CDR3 has 17 amino acids.